This T cell receptor beta chain was documented in a study of blood T cell repertoires in COVID-19. At the level of the study: Material from acute and convalescent COVID-19 was sourced from the United States, Italy and Spain. T cells, B-cell-depleted T cells, or PBMCs provided the cDNA or gDNA that served as material.

Under the authors' procedure: Reference gene primer amplification gave estimated nucleated cell counts. Produced via immunoSEQ multiplex PCR; TCRdb's table is partial and in-frame only. The V and J calls and clone size were taken over from that table, and D and trimming were inferred from the DNA. Among about 15,000 clones, about 80% were seen once, and the ten largest hold 30% to 35%. Germline V CDR1 and CDR2: WSHSY, SAAADI. The CDR3 runs to 16 residues. Losses at the gene ends were 4 bases for V and 0 bases for J; bases not matched to a gene: 8. This clone has just a few counts. The V gene is TRBV10-2, the J gene TRBJ1-1; 7 bases align to TRBD1. The source material was peripheral blood. The receptor was derived from an older man with active or convalescent COVID-19. The CDR3 protein is CASSVRTGSMNTEAFF. CDR3 nucleotides: TGCGCCAGCAGTGTTAGGACAGGCAGCATGAACACTGAAGCTTTCTTT.